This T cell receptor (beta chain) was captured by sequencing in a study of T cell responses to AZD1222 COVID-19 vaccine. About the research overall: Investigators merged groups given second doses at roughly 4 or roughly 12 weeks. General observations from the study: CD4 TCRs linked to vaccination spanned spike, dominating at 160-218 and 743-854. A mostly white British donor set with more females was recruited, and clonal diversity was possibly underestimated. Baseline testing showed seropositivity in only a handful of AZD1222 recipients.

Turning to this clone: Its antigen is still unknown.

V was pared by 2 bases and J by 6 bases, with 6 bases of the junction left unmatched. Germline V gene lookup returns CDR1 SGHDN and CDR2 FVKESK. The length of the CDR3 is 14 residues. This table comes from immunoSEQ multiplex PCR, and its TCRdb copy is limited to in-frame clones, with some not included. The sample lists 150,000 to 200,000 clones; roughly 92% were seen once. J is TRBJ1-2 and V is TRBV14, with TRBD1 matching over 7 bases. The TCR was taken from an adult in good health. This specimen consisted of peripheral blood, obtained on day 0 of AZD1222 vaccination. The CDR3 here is CASSQRRDSNGYTF. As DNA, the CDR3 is TGTGCCAGCAGCCAACGACGGGACAGCAATGGCTACACCTTC.